The next 21 T cell receptor beta chains were all read from a single sample in a study of OX40 agonist ivuxolimab in advanced cancers. Library preparation used the immunoSEQ multiplex PCR assay. The table comes from immuneACCESS by way of TCRdb, which keeps in-frame sequences with V and J called. Part of the clones is missing from these tables; in studies checked, under half for an unresolved V gene and the rest for unknown reasons. The sample profile shows some 28,000 clones; roughly 83% of them were found once. The ten most abundant clones make up approximately 15% of the sample. The source was CD4+ or CD8+ T cells sorted from blood, collected in a trial of the OX40 agonist ivuxolimab. These receptors came from an adult with an advanced solid tumor such as melanoma, head and neck, liver or kidney cancer.

As regards this clone: Relative to the germline gene, one junction end is altered; a read error may explain this. The V call is TRBV5-1, the J call TRBJ1-1; D ambiguous. CDR1 is SGHRS, CDR2 YFSETQ, per germline. There are 13 residues in the CDR3. The CDR3 reads CASGFRPNTEAFF. The DNA for the CDR3 is TGCGCCAGCGGCTTTCGACCGAACACTGAAGCTTTCTTT.

This clone was recorded a few times. The chain combines TRBV7-8 with TRBJ1-4; D may be TRBD1 (6 bases). There are 15 residues in the CDR3. V was pared by 2 bases and J by 8 bases, with 15 bases between. CDR1 SGHVS and CDR2 FQNEAQ come from the germline V gene. The CDR3 nucleotides are TGTGCCAGCAGCTTAAGCGGGGGGCTCTGGGAAAAACTGTTTTTT. This codes for CASSLSGGLWEKLFF.

This clone was seen a single time. The chain joins TRBV11-2 to TRBJ2-2; 7 positions match TRBD1. The CDR3 runs to 15 residues. Unmatched junction bases numbered 7, after V lost 4 bases and J lost 5 bases. Germline V CDR1 and CDR2: SGHAT, FQNNGV. The CDR3 sequence: CASSSRDRVTGELFF. Here the CDR3 DNA reads TGTGCCAGCAGCTCCCGCGACAGGGTTACCGGGGAGCTGTTTTTT.

The V and J genes are TRBV5-1 and TRBJ2-1, with 8 bases aligning to TRBD2. The V segment lost 1 base and the J segment 8 bases; nucleotides outside the gene matches: 5. Looked up from germline, CDR1 is SGHRS and CDR2 is YFSETQ. The CDR3 consists of 14 residues. The CDR3 bases are TGCGCCAGCAGCTTGCGGGGGGGCGTCTATGAGCAGTTCTTC. Translating it yields CASSLRGGVYEQFF.

The CDR3: CATSTISQAIQETQYF. CDR3 nucleotide sequence: TGTGCCACCAGCACTATTTCACAGGCAATTCAAGAGACCCAGTACTTC. The chain has TRBV15 and TRBJ2-5; TRBD1 might be the D (5 bases). The CDR3 sequence is 16 residues long. V was shortened by 4 bases and J by 2 bases, with 17 bases between the two germline ends. The V gene's germline CDR1 is LNHNV and CDR2 YYDKDF (reference sequence).

V and J are TRBV29-1 and TRBJ1-2; 11 bases line up with TRBD1. Germline V gene data show CDR1 as SQVTM and CDR2 as ANQGSEA. The CDR3 sequence is 12 residues long. J gave up 5 bases and V 8 bases, and 4 bases lay outside the gene matches. The CDR3 spells CSYGTGGYGYTF. CDR3 bases: TGCAGCTACGGGACAGGGGGTTATGGCTACACCTTC.

The CDR3 is CASSPLGGGLYSGNTIYF. CDR3 DNA: TGCGCCAGCAGTCCTTTGGGAGGCGGACTTTACTCTGGAAACACCATATATTTT. V gene TRBV5-1 combines with J gene TRBJ1-3; D ambiguous. V was shortened by 5 bases and J by 0 bases, with 21 bases between the two germline ends. Germline V gives CDR1 SGHRS, CDR2 YFSETQ. CDR3 size: 18 residues. Supplemented by reference TRBV5-1 and TRBJ1-3, the full variable domain reads KAGVTQTPRYLIKTRGQQVTLSCSPISGHRSVSWYQQTPGQGLQFLFEYFSETQRNKGNFPGRFSGRQFSNSRSEMNVSTLELGDSALYLCASSPLGGGLYSGNTIYFGEGSWLTVV.

The genes are TRBV5-1 and TRBJ2-6; 8 nucleotides line up with TRBD2. V lost 1 base, J lost 4 bases, and 19 bases stayed unmatched. Germline V CDR1 and CDR2: SGHRS, YFSETQ. The CDR3 extends over 21 amino acids. CDR3 residues: CASSLSPGGGLESLGANVLTF. DNA for the CDR3: TGCGCCAGCAGCTTGAGCCCGGGGGGGGGTTTAGAGTCCCTCGGGGCCAACGTCCTGACTTTC.

The chain uses TRBV7-2 and TRBJ1-5, with D possibly matching TRBD1 (6 bases). The germline V gene has CDR1 SGHTA and CDR2 FQGNSA. Deletions cut 1 base from V and 5 bases from J, with 6 bases between. The CDR3 consists of 13 residues. In DNA, the CDR3 is TGTGCCAGCAGCTTAGGACAGGATCAGCCCCAGCATTTT. Translating gives CASSLGQDQPQHF.

The chain employs TRBV4-1 and TRBJ1-2; the D is unclear. With 1 base removed from V and 5 bases from J, the gap between germline ends came to 8 bases. Germline loops: CDR1 MGHRA, CDR2 YSYEKL. This CDR3 has 13 residues. CDR3 residues: CASSQGAGYGYTF. Here the CDR3 DNA reads TGCGCCAGCAGCCAAGGAGCGGGGTATGGCTACACCTTC.

This clone occurred once. This chain uses TRBV27 with TRBJ2-1; D remains ambiguous. Trimming left V 3 bases short and J 6 bases short, with 18 bases between. From germline, CDR1 is MNHEY and CDR2 SMNVEV (reference sequence). The CDR3 spans 16 residues. The CDR3 spells CASSFLNSLRANEQFF. The CDR3 nucleotides read TGTGCCAGCAGTTTTCTAAATTCCTTAAGGGCCAATGAGCAGTTCTTC.

This clone was seen just once. This rearrangement joins TRBV9 to TRBJ1-1; D is unresolved. The CDR3 runs to 14 residues. Per the germline V gene, CDR1 is SGDLS and CDR2 is YYNGEE. Trimming cost V 4 bases and J 4 bases, with 14 bases left between them. The CDR3 region has the DNA TGTGCCAGCAGCACCGCACCAGACGTCACTGAAGCTTTCTTT. This sequence encodes CASSTAPDVTEAFF.

The chain combines TRBV19 with TRBJ1-5, with a possible D match to TRBD1 (6 bases). This CDR3 contains 14 residues. Germline CDR1 reads LNHDA; CDR2 reads SQIVND (reference sequence). V lost 10 bases and J lost 0, with 13 bases in between. The CDR3 loop is CATLQGSSNQPQHF. The CDR3 DNA reads TGTGCCACTCTCCAGGGGTCTAGCAATCAGCCCCAGCATTTT.

J is TRBJ1-3 and V is TRBV21-1. TRBV21-1 is tagged as a pseudogene. This CDR3 contains 19 residues. CDR3 sequence reads: CASSKGDSKEGSDGNTIYF. In nucleotides, the CDR3 is TGTGCCAGCAGCAAAGGGGATTCTAAGGAGGGTTCGGATGGAAACACCATATATTTT.

This sequence joins TRBV7-6 and TRBJ1-1; D remains ambiguous. Trimming took 1 base from V and 12 from J, leaving 6 bases between them. The CDR3 length is 10 residues. Germline V CDR1 and CDR2: SGHVS, FNYEAQ. As DNA, the CDR3 is TGTGCCAGCAGCTTAGTACGAACTTTCTTT. Its protein product is CASSLVRTFF.

The rearrangement joins TRBV6-6 to TRBJ2-7, with TRBD1 identical over 10 bases. Looked up from germline, CDR1 is MNHNY and CDR2 is SVGAGI (reference sequence). This CDR3 comprises 14 residues. The V segment lost 2 bases and the J segment 5 bases; nucleotides outside the gene matches: 3. The CDR3 DNA reads TGTGCCAGCAGTTACGGGGACAGGGGCCACGAGCAGTACTTC. This encodes CASSYGDRGHEQYF.

The rearrangement links TRBV10-1 to TRBJ1-5, with 9 bases matching TRBD1. V was clipped by 9 bases and J by 2 bases; unmatched bases: 17. The CDR3 runs 18 residues. CDR1 and CDR2 from the germline V gene are WNHNN and SYGVQD (reference sequence). The CDR3 DNA follows: TGCGCCAGAGGACAGGGGACAAACAGACTCCTTCGCAATCAGCCCCAGCATTTT. This encodes CARGQGTNRLLRNQPQHF.

V usage is TRBV6-1 and J usage is TRBJ1-4; D may be TRBD1 (5 bases). V lost 3 bases to trimming and J lost 9 bases, with 26 bases between them. This CDR3 contains 18 residues. Germline values: CDR1 MNHNS, CDR2 SASEGT. CDR3 loop: CASSDIGQGAPKEKKLFF. The CDR3, as DNA: TGTGCCAGCAGTGACATAGGGCAGGGAGCTCCCAAAGAAAAAAAACTGTTTTTT.

This chain connects TRBV28 to TRBJ2-2; D gene uncertain. With 5 bases removed from V and 0 bases from J, the gap between germline ends came to 10 bases. This CDR3 has 15 amino acids. Germline loops: CDR1 MDHEN, CDR2 SYDVKM. CDR3 sequence: CASSAAIANTGELFF. CDR3 DNA: TGTGCCAGCAGTGCGGCGATTGCGAACACCGGGGAGCTGTTTTTT.

This rearrangement joins TRBV5-4 to TRBJ1-2; 7 positions match TRBD1. Germline-derived CDR1 and CDR2 are SGHNT and YYREEE (reference sequence). J was trimmed by 1 base and V by 4 bases; bases with no gene match: 7. The CDR3 is 15 residues long. CDR3 in amino acids: CASSVLGGGNYGYTF. The CDR3 DNA reads as TGTGCCAGCAGCGTCCTAGGGGGCGGTAACTATGGCTACACCTTC.

CDR3 nucleotides: TGTGCCAGCAGCTTAACGGCAGGCTATGGAAACACCATATATTTT. Protein product: CASSLTAGYGNTIYF. The chain links TRBV11-2 to TRBJ1-3, with D hard to call. The CDR3 totals 15 residues. V lost 2 bases to trimming and J lost 3 bases, with 11 bases between them. Germline V gene data show CDR1 as SGHAT and CDR2 as FQNNGV.